This T cell receptor beta chain appears in the sequencing data of a study of T cells in Graves' hyperthyroidism and ophthalmopathy (dated 2019 in TCRdb). As for the study more broadly: To identify distinguishing TCR V-J signatures, a discovery cohort of 100 or so patients was used, comprising some 45 with Graves' ophthalmopathy and some 60 with stable Graves' hyperthyroidism. Prospective prediction of ophthalmopathy was tested in an independent validation cohort of 18 to 20 hyperthyroidism patients and around 16 patients who later progressed to ophthalmopathy. The 95 to 100 discovery patients were randomly divided into training and test sets at a 7:3 ratio. Thyroid tissue and blood T-cell repertoires from roughly 6 Graves' hyperthyroidism patients were also compared in the study. Once sampling was done, hyperthyroidism patients were given methimazole at a starting dose of 30 mg daily, whereas ophthalmopathy patients were given high-dose intravenous methylprednisolone. The paper describes TCR Vbeta CDR3 sequencing of 120 to 150 peripheral blood samples, made up of under 50 ophthalmopathy patients, roughly 80 hyperthyroidism patients and some 17 progressor patients.

The TCR beta CDR3 regions were amplified from RNA transcripts. A first-round RT-PCR of the TCR CDR3 used the HTBI primer set with the Qiagen OneStep RT-PCR kit. Libraries were constructed in a second round of multiplex PCR, after which size selection and purification were carried out. The libraries were sequenced on an Illumina HiSeq2000 using paired-end 100 bp reads. On the authors' methods: Raw data were processed with SOAPnuke, discarding reads with adapters, uncalled bases, mean Phred below 15, or no exact constant-primer or identifier match. High-quality paired reads were merged using COPE v1.2.5, and each unique nucleotide sequence was defined as a clonotype. MiTCR v1.1 was used to align the clonotypes against IMGT TRBV, TRBD and TRBJ reference segments. The analysis was restricted to V-J combinations with a frequency above 0.0001, which together covered 99.2% of the repertoires. A TCS score was defined as the ratio between F50 (clonal expansion) and ExV (chaos), using BLOSUM62-based TCRdist between CDR3 peptides within each V-J. Welch's t-statistics and random forest reduced fewer than 600 V-J features to 13, which were used in a naive Bayes classifier (R e1071). TCRdb reanalyzed the raw reads on its own, using fastp at Q25 for trimming and MiXCR for clone calling, and kept in-frame beta chains. Merged by CDR3 protein, the rows form single entries marked with the most common genes and DNA. The V and J calls and clone size come from TCRdb's table, not from the authors' own analysis. For this sample the table gives a few hundred thousand distinct CDR3 sequences, of which around 42% were detected only once. The top ten hold 6.5% to 9% of the sample.

Graves' hyperthyroidism was defined as stable when no progression to ophthalmopathy occurred over 18 months of follow-up. Hyperthyroidism patients were newly diagnosed, had a disease duration of under 2 months, and were aged 18 to 65 years. Exclusion was applied to patients with uncontrolled infections, other autoimmune diseases, pregnancy or lactation. Clinical symptoms, serum thyroxine and TRAb, thyroid ultrasound, and orbital computed tomography formed the basis for the diagnoses. Total RNA was extracted using Trizol reagent, and RNA quality was assessed on an Agilent 2100 Bioanalyzer. V loses 6 bases, J loses 0 bases, and the germline ends lie 15 bases apart. Sequences WNHNN (CDR1) and SYGVQD (CDR2) are obtained from the germline V gene (reference sequence). Counted from cysteine to phenylalanine, this CDR3 has 16 amino acids. Just the 48-base CDR3 DNA is kept, in frame starting at base 1. The investigation overall reported the following: In validation, the model predicted progression to ophthalmopathy a median of 6.5 months before onset, with approximately 68% sensitivity and almost 75% specificity. In cross-validation, a model built on a 13 V-J signature told ophthalmopathy apart from stable hyperthyroidism with 85% to 90% sensitivity and around 83% specificity, and in testing the same model reached 80%/75%. Most expanded thyroid clonotypes (frequency above 0.001) were also found in blood, which suggests that blood repertoires may mirror thyroid immune responses. No statistical method was used to fix the sample size in advance, and group allocation was not hidden from the investigators.

As regards this clonotype: The antigen this receptor binds is unknown. No quality values exist for individual bases; no much larger clone is one base distant.

Material: peripheral blood or thyroid tissue (not recorded which). The clonotype comes from a woman aged 18 to 35 with Graves' hyperthyroidism. Donor details come from another sample of the same person, matched by shared clones. The sequence is built from TRBV10-1 and TRBJ1-3; the D gene assignment is ambiguous. The CDR3: CASSRPLGSSGNTIYF. The sequenced DNA is TGCGCCAGCAGCCGCCCATTGGGGAGCTCTGGAAACACCATATATTTT.